Shown below are 22 T cell receptor beta chains from a single sample sequenced in a study of blood T cell repertoires in COVID-19. Generated by immunoSEQ multiplex PCR, the TCRdb table keeps only in-frame clones and is missing some. In the table there are fewer than 350,000 clones, roughly 87% of which are singletons. The sample comprised PBMCs or T cells enriched from blood (not recorded which). These receptors originate from a woman aged 40-49 years who had recovered from COVID-19.

The chain recombines TRBV6-5 with TRBJ1-6; no reliable D call. The CDR3 covers 15 residues. Trimming took 5 bases from V and 1 from J, leaving 9 bases between them. Germline CDR1 MNHEY, CDR2 SVGAGI. DNA for the CDR3: TGTGCCAGCAGTCGGGTTCTTTCCTATAATTCACCCCTCCACTTT. As protein: CASSRVLSYNSPLHF.

The J gene is TRBJ1-2, the V gene TRBV4-1, with D hard to call. CDR3 length: 13 residues. CDR1 and CDR2 (germline): MGHRA, YSYEKL. V was clipped by 1 base and J by 3 bases, with 6 bases between them. CDR3 residues: CASSQAVDYGYTF. The CDR3 DNA reads TGCGCCAGCAGCCAAGCGGTGGACTATGGCTACACCTTC.

In its sample, this clone was seen once. V usage is TRBV3-1 (or the pseudogene TRBV3-2) and J usage is TRBJ1-6, with D unclear. The CDR3 runs to 13 residues. CDR1 is LGHDT and CDR2 is YNNKEL in the germline V gene (reference sequence). V was cut by 8 bases and J by 8 bases, with 13 bases left in between. CDR3 sequence: CASPVEEDSPLHF. The CDR3 region has the DNA TGTGCCAGCCCTGTAGAAGAGGATTCACCCCTCCACTTT.

This rearrangement joins TRBV28 to TRBJ2-4, with D maybe TRBD1 (5 bases). The V gene's germline CDR1 is MDHEN and CDR2 SYDVKM. V gave up 5 bases and J gave up 8 bases, with 16 bases separating them. The CDR3 has 14 residues. CDR3 nucleotide sequence: TGTGCCAGCAGTGCCCCGGTCACCAGGGACATTCAGTACTTC. Its protein product is CASSAPVTRDIQYF.

This clone was seen more than once but under ten times. The chain carries TRBV27 and TRBJ2-7; the D is unclear. V was pared by 2 bases and J by 1 base, with 6 bases between. This CDR3 has 13 amino acids. CDR1 is MNHEY and CDR2 is SMNVEV in the germline V gene (reference sequence). This chain's CDR3 is CASSLALSYEQYF. The CDR3 coding sequence is TGTGCCAGCAGTTTAGCGTTATCCTACGAGCAGTACTTC.

This clone was detected only once. The junction and the germline gene differ at one end; a read error may be behind it. The rearrangement links TRBV6-5 to TRBJ2-7; TRBD1 aligns across 8 bases. Looked up from germline, CDR1 is MNHEY and CDR2 is SVGAGI. This CDR3 has 13 residues. CDR3 coding DNA: TGTGCCAGCAGCTCTGACAGGGGCGGCCGTATCCACTTC. Translated, it gives CASSSDRGGRIHF.

The J gene is TRBJ1-4, the V gene TRBV7-6; maybe TRBD1 (5 bases). Germline CDR1 is SGHVS and CDR2 is FNYEAQ. The CDR3 has 15 residues. Deletions cut 5 bases from V and 1 base from J, with 11 bases between. CDR3 coding DNA: TGTGCCAGCAGCGCTAGGACAAGAACTAATGAAAAACTGTTTTTT. Amino acids: CASSARTRTNEKLFF. The full variable domain, in which reference TRBV7-6 and TRBJ1-4 provide the parts outside the CDR3, is GAGVSQSPRYKVTKRGQDVALRCDPISGHVSLYWYRQALGQGPEFLTYFNYEAQQDKSGLPNDRFSAERPEGSISTLTIQRTEQRDSAMYRCASSARTRTNEKLFFGSGTQLSVL.

V is TRBV2 and J is TRBJ2-1, with 12 bases matching TRBD2. The CDR3 is 12 residues long. After removal of 6 bases from V and 9 bases from J, the junction contained 0 bases not matched to a gene. Germline lookup yields CDR1 SNHLY and CDR2 FYNNEI. CDR3 in DNA: TGTGCCAGCAGACTAGCGGGAGGTGAGCAGTTCTTC. Translation gives CASRLAGGEQFF.

The chain combines TRBV18 with TRBJ1-2; D call uncertain. The ends were cut back, 6 bases at V and 1 base at J, with 9 bases in the middle. This CDR3 region has 13 residues. Germline values: CDR1 KGHSH, CDR2 LQKENI. Here the CDR3 reads CASSGGDNYGYTF. Written as DNA, the CDR3 is TGTGCCAGCTCTGGAGGCGATAACTATGGCTACACCTTC.

The chain uses TRBV6-6 and TRBJ1-5; 9 bases line up with TRBD1. The CDR3 has 15 amino acids. V shed 5 bases, J shed 6 bases, and the junction held 8 bases outside the gene matches. Germline V lookup: CDR1 MNHNY, CDR2 SVGAGI (reference sequence). CDR3 residues: CASSTATGGGQPQHF. In DNA, the CDR3 is TGTGCCAGCAGTACCGCGACAGGGGGAGGTCAGCCCCAGCATTTT.

The chain combines TRBV6-5 with TRBJ1-6; D is uncertain. The length of the CDR3 is 15 residues. Per the germline V gene, CDR1 is MNHEY and CDR2 is SVGAGI. Trimming removed 0 bases at V and 7 bases at J, with 10 bases between. As DNA, the CDR3 is TGTGCCAGCAGTTACTCGCCGGGTACGAATTCACCCCTCCACTTT. This sequence encodes CASSYSPGTNSPLHF.

This clone was seen just once. The CDR3 spells CASVSGGTEAFF. The CDR3 DNA is TGTGCCAGCGTATCAGGGGGCACTGAAGCTTTCTTT. The rearrangement joins TRBV28 to TRBJ1-1, with 7 bases matching TRBD1. Per the germline V gene, CDR1 is MDHEN and CDR2 is SYDVKM. The CDR3 consists of 12 residues. The V segment lost 8 bases and the J segment 4 bases; nucleotides outside the gene matches: 4.

This chain uses TRBV5-1 with TRBJ2-5, with 12 bases aligning to TRBD2. Germline V gene data show CDR1 as SGHRS and CDR2 as YFSETQ. The CDR3 spans 15 residues. The J segment lost 2 bases and the V segment lost 3 bases, leaving 2 bases of the junction unmatched. DNA of the CDR3: TGCGCCAGCAGCTCGACTAGCGGGAGTCAAGAGACCCAGTACTTC. It encodes CASSSTSGSQETQYF.

This clone has a single count. The rearrangement links TRBV19 to TRBJ1-2, with D unclear. This CDR3 is built from 14 residues. Germline V gene data show CDR1 as LNHDA and CDR2 as SQIVND (reference sequence). The germline V and J ends were trimmed by 3 bases and 2 bases, with 10 bases remaining between them. CDR3 DNA: TGTGCCAGTAGTATTCCTGGGCCGAACTATGGCTACACCTTC. Translating gives CASSIPGPNYGYTF.

The chain is built from TRBV4-2 and TRBJ2-7, with 13 bases identical to TRBD2. The CDR3 is made up of 17 amino acids. J lost 3 bases, V lost 1 base, and 6 bases had no gene match. Germline CDR1 is LGHNA and CDR2 is YNFKEQ. The DNA for the CDR3 is TGTGCCAGCAGCCAAGGTACTAGCGGGAGGGCTGGCTACGAGCAGTACTTC. Residues: CASSQGTSGRAGYEQYF.

The chain recombines TRBV20-1 with TRBJ2-1; D ambiguous. Deletions cut 3 bases from V and 6 bases from J, with 15 bases between. The CDR3 covers 14 residues. Germline loops: CDR1 DFQATT, CDR2 SNEGSKA (reference sequence). CDR3 loop: CSASVPNRGNEQFF. The CDR3 DNA sequence: TGCAGTGCTAGTGTCCCCAATAGAGGCAATGAGCAGTTCTTC.

The chain employs TRBV18 and TRBJ2-7, with D uncertain. Germline CDR1 is KGHSH and CDR2 is LQKENI. Between the trimmed V and J ends, which lost 2 bases and 2 bases, there was a span of 13 bases. The CDR3 totals 15 residues. DNA for the CDR3: TGTGCCAGCTCACCAGTAAGTCTAAGTGCCTACGAGCAGTACTTC. Translating gives CASSPVSLSAYEQYF.

The rearrangement links TRBV30 to TRBJ2-7, with D uncertain. Trimming cost V 1 base and J 1 base, with 5 bases left between them. In germline, CDR1 is GTSNPN, CDR2 SVGIG (reference sequence). The CDR3 is 12 residues long. The CDR3 protein is CAWSEHSYEQYF. The DNA for the CDR3 is TGTGCCTGGAGTGAACATTCCTACGAGCAGTACTTC.

V gene TRBV6-5 combines with J gene TRBJ1-1; TRBD1 matches 12 bases. V trimming: 2 bases; J trimming: 9 bases; junction bases outside the gene matches: 7. Germline V lookup: CDR1 MNHEY, CDR2 SVGAGI. The CDR3 has 15 residues. The DNA for the CDR3 is TGTGCCAGCAGTTACCCGGGACAGGGGGCGTCAAAAGCTTTCTTT. Its translation is CASSYPGQGASKAFF.

This rearrangement joins TRBV4-3 to TRBJ1-2; D uncertain. The V gene lost 0 bases and the J gene lost 6 bases, with 14 bases spanning the gap. CDR1 is LGHNA, CDR2 YSLEER, per germline. This CDR3 spans 15 amino acids. The CDR3 reads CASSQDLFGVDGYTF. The CDR3 DNA reads TGCGCCAGCAGCCAAGATCTCTTCGGGGTCGATGGCTACACCTTC.

The chain has TRBV3-1 (or the pseudogene TRBV3-2) and TRBJ2-7; D is undetermined. The CDR3 spans 12 residues. Germline V gives CDR1 LGHDT, CDR2 YNNKEL (reference sequence). V lost 3 bases to trimming and J lost 3 bases, with 6 bases between them. The CDR3 is CASSQAVYEQYF. As DNA, the CDR3 is TGTGCCAGCAGCCAGGCAGTCTACGAGCAGTACTTC.

This chain uses TRBV4-3 with TRBJ2-1, with D hard to call. The V gene lost 0 bases and the J gene lost 6 bases, with 18 bases spanning the gap. Germline V gene sequence: CDR1 LGHNA, CDR2 YSLEER. The CDR3 extends over 17 amino acids. The CDR3 bases are TGCGCCAGCAGCCAAGAACCCTACTACTCTGGCCTCAATGAGCAGTTCTTC. It is translated as CASSQEPYYSGLNEQFF.